The clone carrying this T cell receptor (beta chain) was observed a handful of times. Its antigen is currently unknown. The entry originates in a study of T-cell memory formation after mild COVID-19. The overall study: TCR clusters mostly belonged to single donors.

Notes on the study in general: Mainly CM and EM harbored the contracting CD4+ clones; mainly EMRA harbored the CD8+ ones.

CDR3 size: 14 residues. The V and J ends lost 10 bases and 3 bases respectively, with 18 bases between them. CDR1 is MNHEY and CDR2 is SVGAGI in the germline V gene. Via MiXCR, TCRdb re-called the 5' RACE reads, giving one row per CDR3 protein. The sample lists around 160,000 distinct CDR3 sequences; 9.5% to 13% were seen once. The receptor was isolated from a man aged 18 to 29 who had mild COVID-19 (a few samples of this study predate the infection). Cell type and time point are not known. The chain is built from TRBV6-5 and TRBJ1-2, with D tentatively TRBD1 (6 bases). Sequenced: PBMCs or a T cell subset sorted from them (not recorded which). This CDR3 reads CAIGEGQGHYGYTF. The CDR3 DNA is TGTGCCATCGGTGAGGGACAAGGCCACTATGGCTACACCTTC.